This T cell receptor (beta chain) was sequenced during a study of blood T cells in healthy people across ages. The use of a sample-barcoded 5' primer and a J-beta primer mix characterized a second PCR of roughly 7 to 11 cycles. TCRdb reprocessed the 5' RACE reads with MiXCR, giving one entry per CDR3 protein. The sample lists hundreds of thousands of distinct CDR3 sequences, under 45% occurring once. General observations from the study: As age increased, TCR beta diversity per million T cells fell in a roughly linear fashion.

This clonotype came up once. Its specificity is unknown. The CDR3 totals 15 residues. Deletions cut 3 bases from V and 3 bases from J, with 12 bases between. The receptor was derived from a man aged 55 to 70 in good health. The chain has TRBV12-3 or TRBV12-4 and TRBJ2-1, with D possibly being TRBD2 (6 bases). Sample: blood. The DNA for the CDR3 is TGTGCCAGCAGTTTCGGCGGGGTGGGCTACAATGAGCAGTTCTTC. It translates to CASSFGGVGYNEQFF.